Listed below are T cell receptor beta chains from one sample, sequenced in a study of cytomegalovirus exposure and HLA in healthy donors. Repertoires were generated with immunoSEQ multiplex PCR, while TCRdb's copy carries only in-frame clones and drops some. In the table there are fewer than 180,000 clones, roughly 77% of which are singletons. Input material: PBMCs. The receptors were sampled from a human donor in good health. The CDR3 runs from the conserved cysteine through the conserved F or W. The D gene is left open where the match is weak. The size field is filled for only some rows; it gives once, few, many or a size class.

j_call: TRBJ2-1
d_call: NA
v_call: TRBV10-3
clone_size: NA
cdr3_aa: CAISESRSSYNEQFF
cdr3_nt: TGTGCCATCAGTGAGTCGCGGAGCTCCTACAATGAGCAGTTCTTC

j_call: TRBJ2-1
d_call: TRBD1
v_call: TRBV6-5
clone_size: NA
cdr3_aa: CASSQRQGRYNEQFF
cdr3_nt: TGTGCCAGCAGTCAGAGACAGGGAAGGTACAATGAGCAGTTCTTC

j_call: TRBJ2-7
d_call: TRBD1
v_call: TRBV18
clone_size: NA
cdr3_aa: CASSPLAPDRGSSYEQYF
cdr3_nt: TGTGCCAGCTCACCACTTGCCCCGGACAGGGGGAGCTCCTACGAGCAGTACTTC

j_call: TRBJ2-7
d_call: TRBD2
v_call: TRBV6-4
clone_size: NA
cdr3_aa: CASSSREGYEQYF
cdr3_nt: TGTGCCAGCAGCTCCCGGGAGGGCTACGAGCAGTACTTC

j_call: TRBJ2-5
d_call: NA
v_call: TRBV10-1
clone_size: NA
cdr3_aa: CASRQKTLVLTVFGETQYF
cdr3_nt: TGCGCCAGCCGCCAAAAAACCCTAGTTTTGACGGTTTTTGGGGAGACCCAGTACTTC

j_call: TRBJ1-1
d_call: NA
v_call: TRBV20-1
clone_size: NA
cdr3_aa: CSAVRGEAFF
cdr3_nt: TGCAGTGCTGTCAGGGGTGAAGCTTTCTTT

j_call: TRBJ1-5
d_call: NA
v_call: TRBV5-8
clone_size: NA
cdr3_aa: CASHPTRGGRRNQPQHF
cdr3_nt: TGTGCCAGCCATCCTACCCGGGGGGGTCGGAGGAATCAGCCCCAGCATTTT

j_call: TRBJ1-2
d_call: TRBD1
v_call: TRBV27
clone_size: once
cdr3_aa: CASSPGGTYGYTF
cdr3_nt: TGTGCCAGCAGTCCAGGGGGCACCTATGGCTACACCTTC

j_call: TRBJ2-7
d_call: TRBD2
v_call: TRBV28
clone_size: NA
cdr3_aa: CASSFILAGGTYEQYF
cdr3_nt: TGTGCCAGCAGTTTTATACTAGCGGGAGGTACCTACGAGCAGTACTTC

j_call: TRBJ2-4
d_call: TRBD2
v_call: TRBV5-4
clone_size: NA
cdr3_aa: CASGVRDGGALNIQYF
cdr3_nt: TGTGCCAGCGGGGTGAGGGACGGGGGGGCGTTAAACATTCAGTACTTC

j_call: TRBJ2-1
d_call: TRBD2
v_call: TRBV9
clone_size: NA
cdr3_aa: CASSGRLAGVGNEQFF
cdr3_nt: TGTGCCAGCAGCGGGAGGCTAGCGGGAGTTGGGAATGAGCAGTTCTTC

j_call: TRBJ1-2
d_call: TRBD1
v_call: TRBV30
clone_size: few
cdr3_aa: CAWATGIPNYGYTF
cdr3_nt: TGTGCCTGGGCGACAGGGATCCCTAACTATGGCTACACCTTC

j_call: TRBJ1-6
d_call: NA
v_call: TRBV14
clone_size: NA
cdr3_aa: CASSPRYNSPLHF
cdr3_nt: TGTGCCAGCAGCCCACGGTATAATTCACCCCTCCACTTT

j_call: TRBJ1-1
d_call: TRBD1
v_call: TRBV27
clone_size: few
cdr3_aa: CASSFTTGLNTEAFF
cdr3_nt: TGTGCCAGCAGTTTCACGACAGGGCTGAACACTGAAGCTTTCTTT

j_call: TRBJ2-7
d_call: NA
v_call: TRBV5-1
clone_size: NA
cdr3_aa: CASSMDSSYEQYF
cdr3_nt: TGCGCCAGCAGCATGGACAGCTCCTACGAGCAGTACTTC

j_call: TRBJ2-7
d_call: TRBD2
v_call: TRBV28
clone_size: NA
cdr3_aa: CASSFGLAGEYEQYF
cdr3_nt: TGTGCCAGCAGTTTCGGACTAGCGGGGGAATACGAGCAGTACTTC

j_call: TRBJ2-3
d_call: NA
v_call: TRBV5-1
clone_size: NA
cdr3_aa: CASSLEAGGTDTQYF
cdr3_nt: TGCGCCAGCAGCTTGGAAGCGGGCGGCACAGATACGCAGTATTTT

j_call: TRBJ2-2
d_call: NA
v_call: TRBV5-5
clone_size: few
cdr3_aa: CASSYGTGELFF
cdr3_nt: TGTGCCAGCAGCTACGGGACCGGGGAGCTGTTTTTT

j_call: TRBJ1-1
d_call: TRBD1
v_call: TRBV9
clone_size: NA
cdr3_aa: CASSKDRGRTEAFF
cdr3_nt: TGTGCCAGCAGCAAAGACAGGGGGCGTACTGAAGCTTTCTTT

j_call: TRBJ2-5
d_call: TRBD1
v_call: TRBV7-2
clone_size: NA
cdr3_aa: CASSRFDREETQYF
cdr3_nt: TGTGCCAGCAGCCGGTTTGACAGGGAGGAGACCCAGTACTTC

j_call: TRBJ2-3
d_call: TRBD1
v_call: TRBV11-1
clone_size: NA
cdr3_aa: CASSKGQGVYTDTQYF
cdr3_nt: TGTGCCAGCAGCAAGGGACAGGGGGTGTATACAGATACGCAGTATTTT

j_call: TRBJ1-1
d_call: TRBD1
v_call: TRBV27
clone_size: NA
cdr3_aa: CASSFWGQSNTEAFF
cdr3_nt: TGTGCCAGCAGTTTTTGGGGACAGTCGAACACTGAAGCTTTCTTT

j_call: TRBJ1-2
d_call: TRBD1
v_call: TRBV5-1
clone_size: NA
cdr3_aa: CASSPGQGPGYGYTF
cdr3_nt: TGCGCCAGCAGCCCGGGACAGGGGCCGGGTTATGGCTACACCTTC

j_call: TRBJ1-5
d_call: TRBD1
v_call: TRBV28
clone_size: NA
cdr3_aa: CASNPTGARQPQHF
cdr3_nt: TGTGCCAGCAACCCTACAGGGGCCCGTCAGCCCCAGCATTTT

j_call: TRBJ2-3
d_call: TRBD1
v_call: TRBV5-1
clone_size: NA
cdr3_aa: CASSLSGGAADTQYF
cdr3_nt: TGCGCCAGCAGCTTGTCAGGGGGAGCGGCAGATACGCAGTATTTT

j_call: TRBJ2-1
d_call: NA
v_call: TRBV7-6
clone_size: NA
cdr3_aa: CASSLLVSEQFF
cdr3_nt: TGTGCCAGCAGCTTACTGGTGAGTGAGCAGTTCTTC

j_call: TRBJ1-6
d_call: TRBD1
v_call: TRBV27
clone_size: once
cdr3_aa: CASSSPTGLGSPLHF
cdr3_nt: TGTGCCAGCAGTTCCCCGACAGGGCTTGGTTCACCCCTCCACTTT

j_call: TRBJ1-2
d_call: NA
v_call: TRBV27
clone_size: NA
cdr3_aa: CASSLGGGRANYGYTF
cdr3_nt: TGTGCCAGCAGTTTGGGGGGGGGACGAGCTAACTATGGCTACACCTTC

j_call: TRBJ1-2
d_call: TRBD1
v_call: TRBV28
clone_size: NA
cdr3_aa: CASSDPGQGYGYTF
cdr3_nt: TGTGCCAGCAGTGATCCGGGACAGGGCTATGGCTACACCTTC

j_call: TRBJ2-7
d_call: TRBD1
v_call: TRBV19
clone_size: once
cdr3_aa: CASSIVTGGGEQYF
cdr3_nt: TGTGCCAGTAGTATAGTGACAGGGGGCGGCGAGCAGTACTTC